The source of this T cell receptor beta chain is a study of T cell responses to AZD1222 COVID-19 vaccine. V lost 10 bases to trimming and J lost 4 bases, with 17 bases between them. In germline, CDR1 is ENHRY, CDR2 SYGVKD. The length of the CDR3 is 14 residues. Some clones are missing from TCRdb's copy, which holds only in-frame ones; the method was immunoSEQ multiplex PCR. Here the sample spans around 65,000 clones, roughly 85% being singletons. The sequence was collected from an adult who received the AZD1222 COVID-19 vaccine. Sequences were derived from peripheral blood, sampled 28 days after the second AZD1222 dose. The genes are TRBV10-3 and TRBJ1-5; a possible D gene is TRBD1 (6 bases). The chain's CDR3 is CATRAGHFNQPQHF. In DNA, the CDR3 is TGTGCCACACGGGCGGGACACTTTAATCAGCCCCAGCATTTT.